This is a list of T cell receptor beta chains from one sample in a study of blood T cell repertoires in COVID-19. Libraries were prepared by immunoSEQ multiplex PCR; TCRdb keeps only in-frame clonotypes and omits some of them. This repertoire shows more than 60,000 clones, over 80% found once; its top ten account for approximately 39%. The sample was peripheral blood. The receptors derive from a human donor in a cohort sampled during active COVID-19. Each CDR3 is given with its conserved first and last residue. The order of the fields is J gene, clone size, CDR3 length, V gene, D gene, CDR3 protein, CDR3 DNA. The D gene is left open where the match is weak. The size field is filled for only some rows; it gives once, few, many or a size class.

>TRBJ2-2|.|19|TRBV18|TRBD1
CASSPSDRALWGDTGELFF
TGTGCCAGCTCACCCTCGGACAGGGCGCTGTGGGGGGACACCGGGGAGCTGTTTTTT
>TRBJ1-5|.|15|TRBV6-2/TRBV6-3|.
CASSTFGRTYQPQHF
TGTGCCAGCAGTACCTTTGGGAGGACGTATCAGCCCCAGCATTTT
>TRBJ2-1|.|15|TRBV5-1|TRBD2
CASSLLAGGPNEQFF
TGCGCCAGCAGCTTGCTAGCGGGGGGGCCCAATGAGCAGTTCTTC
>TRBJ2-7|.|13|TRBV7-3|TRBD2
CASSLAGEYEQYF
TGTGCCAGCAGCTTGGCGGGAGAATACGAGCAGTACTTC
>TRBJ1-5|.|15|TRBV18|.
CASSQQPYSNQPQHF
TGTGCCAGCTCACAACAGCCTTATAGCAATCAGCCCCAGCATTTT
>TRBJ2-3|once|13|TRBV6-5|.
CASSYSSVDTQYF
TGTGCCAGCAGTTACTCTTCCGTAGATACGCAGTATTTT
>TRBJ2-1|.|17|TRBV28|TRBD2
CASSFSGGAPRYREQFF
TGTGCCAGCAGTTTTAGCGGGGGGGCGCCCCGTTATAGGGAGCAGTTCTTC
>TRBJ1-2|once|16|TRBV19|TRBD1
CASSRDSPASKYGYTF
TGTGCCAGTAGTAGGGACAGCCCCGCCTCAAAGTATGGCTACACCTTC
>TRBJ1-2|.|12|TRBV19|.
CASTGQKYGYTF
TGTGCCAGTACCGGACAGAAATATGGCTACACCTTC
>TRBJ2-7|.|15|TRBV2|TRBD1
CASSEEGTGGNEQYF
TGTGCCAGCAGTGAAGAAGGGACAGGGGGCAACGAGCAGTACTTC
>TRBJ2-1|.|15|TRBV11-2|TRBD2
CASSPMAGGYNEQFF
TGTGCCAGCAGCCCCATGGCGGGGGGTTACAATGAGCAGTTCTTC
>TRBJ2-2|.|14|TRBV2|.
CASRNREIPLGLFF
TGTGCCAGCAGAAACCGGGAAATACCGTTGGGGCTGTTTTTT
>TRBJ1-6|few|14|TRBV9|.
CASSVSRGDSPLHF
TGTGCCAGCAGCGTAAGCAGGGGTGATTCACCCCTCCACTTT
>TRBJ2-7|.|14|TRBV6-5|.
CASSLDWSSYEQYF
TGTGCCAGCAGCCTGGACTGGAGCTCCTACGAGCAGTACTTC
>TRBJ1-1|.|16|TRBV19|.
CASSIGVTVRNTEAFF
TGTGCCAGTAGTATAGGGGTGACAGTTCGGAACACTGAAGCTTTCTTT
>TRBJ1-1|once|12|TRBV11-3|.
CASSLGPGVAFF
TGTGCCAGCAGCCTGGGGCCGGGGGTAGCTTTCTTT